Only one count was recorded for the clone carrying this T cell receptor (beta chain). The data belong to a study of blood T cell repertoires in COVID-19. Background on the study: PBMCs, B-cell-depleted T cells, or T cells were the source of the cDNA or gDNA that made up the material.

Profiling relied on immunoSEQ multiplex PCR, and the TCRdb table lists in-frame clones only, not all of them. The profile shows 350,000 to 450,000 clones, 90% to 95% of them singletons. This CDR3 comprises 15 residues. After removal of 4 bases from V and 6 bases from J, the junction contained 7 bases not matched to a gene. The germline gives CDR1 SGHTA, CDR2 FQGNSA. The chain employs TRBV7-2 and TRBJ1-4, with 8 bases aligning to TRBD1. The sequence was obtained from a woman in her 40s who had been exposed to COVID-19. Sequenced: PBMCs or T cells enriched from blood (not recorded which). The CDR3 coding sequence is TGTGCCAGCAGCTCTTACAGGGGGGTGGATGAAAAACTGTTTTTT. Amino acid sequence: CASSSYRGVDEKLFF.